This is a list of T cell receptor beta chains from one sample in a study of shared clonotypes between healthy human individuals. The method was immunoSEQ multiplex PCR; TCRdb's version includes in-frame clones alone and lacks a portion of them. The sample consists of hundreds of thousands of clones, almost 97% of them appearing once. Material: naive CD4+ T cells sorted from blood. The receptors originated from a woman aged 25 to 45 in good health. CDR3s include the opening cysteine and the closing phenylalanine or tryptophan. D genes are given only for firm matches. Clone size is not always given. Where it is, it says once, few, many or a class for expanded clones.

V	J	D	size	CDR3	DNA
TRBV2	TRBJ1-3	TRBD1	-	CASSETGQGFSGNTIYF	TGTGCCAGCAGTGAAACCGGACAGGGGTTCTCTGGAAACACCATATATTTT
TRBV11-2	TRBJ2-7	TRBD2	-	CASSLVTSGYEQYF	TGTGCCAGCAGCCTCGTCACTAGCGGCTACGAGCAGTACTTC
TRBV5-1	TRBJ2-3	TRBD2	-	CASSKLSSGSPDTQYF	TGCGCCAGCAGCAAATTGTCTAGCGGGAGCCCAGATACGCAGTATTTT
TRBV2	TRBJ2-4	-	-	CASWQAAKNIQYF	TGTGCCAGCTGGCAGGCAGCCAAAAACATTCAGTACTTC
TRBV6-5	TRBJ1-4	-	-	CASSYGEPGDEKLFF	TGTGCCAGCAGTTACGGCGAACCAGGGGACGAAAAACTGTTTTTT
TRBV11-2	TRBJ1-5	-	-	CASSLEQNQPQHF	TGTGCCAGCAGCTTAGAACAGAATCAGCCCCAGCATTTT
TRBV10-2	TRBJ1-5	-	-	CASSEPGNNQPQHF	TGCGCCAGCAGTGAGCCAGGGAACAATCAGCCCCAGCATTTT
TRBV6-1	TRBJ1-5	-	-	CASSGGLDQPQHF	TGTGCCAGCAGTGGAGGACTTGATCAGCCCCAGCATTTT
TRBV30	TRBJ1-2	-	-	CAWTTLVGYTF	TGTGCCTGGACCACCCTGGTGGGCTACACCTTC
TRBV13	TRBJ1-4	-	-	CASSLKGKRGEKLFF	TGTGCCAGCAGCTTAAAGGGGAAGAGGGGAGAAAAACTGTTTTTT
TRBV10-3	TRBJ2-1	TRBD2	-	CAISDLSGSSYNEQFF	TGTGCCATCAGTGACCTTAGCGGGAGCTCCTACAATGAGCAGTTCTTC
TRBV16	TRBJ1-5	-	-	CASSPEFRSNQPQHF	TGTGCCAGCAGCCCTGAATTTAGGAGCAATCAGCCCCAGCATTTT
TRBV10-3	TRBJ1-5	TRBD1	-	CAIRQGANQPQHF	TGTGCCATCCGCCAGGGGGCGAATCAGCCCCAGCATTTT
TRBV2	TRBJ1-4	-	-	CASRKYGPPNEKLFF	TGTGCCAGCAGGAAATATGGGCCCCCTAACGAAAAACTGTTTTTT
TRBV19	TRBJ2-2	TRBD2	-	CASSIKGTSDFKGELFF	TGTGCCAGTAGTATAAAAGGGACTAGCGATTTTAAGGGGGAGCTGTTTTTT
TRBV18	TRBJ2-7	-	-	CASSPPVTDSGEQYF	TGTGCCAGCTCACCACCAGTCACCGATAGCGGAGAGCAGTACTTC
TRBV6-6	TRBJ2-7	TRBD1	-	CASSSTDRGTYEQYF	TGTGCCAGCAGTTCCACCGACAGGGGTACCTACGAGCAGTACTTC
TRBV5-8	TRBJ2-2	-	-	CASSFPRELFF	TGTGCCAGCAGCTTTCCCCGGGAGCTGTTTTTT
TRBV2	TRBJ2-1	-	-	CASHGSWPYNEQFF	TGTGCCAGCCATGGGTCTTGGCCCTACAATGAGCAGTTCTTC
TRBV6-5	TRBJ2-3	-	-	CASNQWRDSTDTQYF	TGTGCCAGCAACCAATGGAGGGACAGCACAGATACGCAGTATTTT
TRBV5-4	TRBJ1-6	-	-	CASSPGTAGNSPLHF	TGTGCCAGCAGCCCAGGGACGGCCGGGAATTCACCCCTCCACTTT
TRBV4-1	TRBJ2-7	TRBD2	-	CASSPRGSGMYEQYF	TGCGCCAGCAGCCCCCGGGGTAGCGGGATGTACGAGCAGTACTTC
TRBV4-1	TRBJ2-7	TRBD2	-	CASSQDRSSGAYEQYF	TGCGCCAGCAGCCAAGATCGGTCTAGCGGGGCCTACGAGCAGTACTTC
TRBV30	TRBJ1-4	-	-	CAWGDTNNEKLFF	TGTGCCTGGGGGGACACCAATAATGAAAAACTGTTTTTT
TRBV18	TRBJ2-7	TRBD2	-	CASSRASGRQYEQYF	TGTGCCAGCTCGCGCGCAAGCGGGAGGCAATACGAGCAGTACTTC
TRBV10-3	TRBJ1-1	-	-	CAIRGEGRAFF	TGTGCCATCAGGGGCGAGGGGCGAGCTTTCTTT
TRBV20-1	TRBJ2-1	-	-	CSARVHYEQFF	TGCAGTGCCCGAGTTCATTATGAGCAGTTCTTC
TRBV7-9	TRBJ2-5	TRBD2	-	CASSSAGGYQETQYF	TGTGCCAGCAGCTCAGCGGGAGGTTACCAAGAGACCCAGTACTTC
TRBV7-3	TRBJ1-1	-	once	CASSSEPVTVLPRAFF	TGTGCCAGCAGCTCCGAACCCGTCACAGTGCTCCCCAGAGCTTTCTTT
TRBV30	TRBJ1-5	-	once	CAWARGPSFNQPQHF	TGTGCCTGGGCGAGGGGACCTTCCTTTAATCAGCCCCAGCATTTT
TRBV18	TRBJ1-5	-	-	CASSPLQGDQPQHF	TGTGCCAGCTCACCCCTACAGGGAGATCAGCCCCAGCATTTT
TRBV5-4	TRBJ2-5	-	-	CASSQRTTGRETQYF	TGTGCCAGCAGCCAAAGAACGACAGGGAGGGAGACCCAGTACTTC
TRBV6-1	TRBJ1-2	-	-	CASSATDYGYTF	TGTGCCAGCAGTGCAACAGACTATGGCTACACCTTC
TRBV29-1	TRBJ2-3	TRBD2	-	CSVEDRGGRGPDTQYF	TGCAGCGTTGAAGATAGAGGCGGGAGGGGCCCAGATACGCAGTATTTT
TRBV7-6	TRBJ2-1	-	-	CASSLLGGTYNEQFF	TGTGCCAGCAGCTTATTGGGGGGAACCTACAATGAGCAGTTCTTC